The clone carrying this T cell receptor (beta chain) was recorded many times. The target antigen is unknown. The sample belongs to a study of CD8 T cells in ankylosing spondylitis. With V trimmed by 5 bases and J by 0 bases, 6 bases remained unmatched. The CDR3 consists of 17 residues. Germline CDR1 is MGHRA and CDR2 is YSYEKL. Molecular-barcoded quantitative 5'-RACE produced these TCR beta libraries. From the 5' RACE reads, TCRdb called clonotypes with MiXCR, one entry per CDR3 protein. The sample contains about 200,000 distinct CDR3 sequences, about 7.3% of which appear only once. Findings and limits, study-wide: Past studies reported some motif variants in reactive arthritis synovial fluid and blood. Matched synovial fluid from ankylosing spondylitis patients was reported to be enriched for disease-linked clones. Ankylosing spondylitis blood seemed to carry a telltale TCR beta motif made of under ten highly homologous variants. A CD8+ phenotype characterized the disease-linked clones, which were relatively rare in peripheral blood.

The sample taken for sequencing was blood, either unsorted or a sorted T cell fraction (not recorded which). The chain employs TRBV4-1 and TRBJ2-3; TRBD2 matches at 12 bases. The source of this sequence is a male donor with ankylosing spondylitis. The CDR3 protein is CASSSRTSGVSTDTQYF. In nucleotides, the CDR3 is TGCGCCAGCAGCTCCCGGACTAGCGGGGTTAGCACAGATACGCAGTATTTT.